This T cell receptor beta chain was profiled in a study of blood T cells in healthy people across ages. With a J-beta primer mix and a sample-barcoded 5' primer, a second PCR ran about 7 to 12 cycles. TCRdb reprocessed the 5' RACE reads with MiXCR, giving one entry per CDR3 protein. This repertoire shows approximately 830,000 distinct CDR3 sequences, 62% found once; its top ten account for 25% to 30%. Deletions cut 4 bases from V and 6 bases from J, with 10 bases between. The germline gives CDR1 SGHDN, CDR2 FVKESK. The CDR3 length is 13 residues. Material: blood. The chain combines TRBV14 with TRBJ2-4; TRBD1 might be the D (6 bases). This sequence was found in a man under 40 in good health. The CDR3, as DNA: TGTGCCAGCAGCCGCCTGGACAGAAACATTCAGTACTTC. Its protein is CASSRLDRNIQYF.